These 19 T cell receptor beta chains were all obtained from the same sample, sequenced in a study of CD8 T cells in ankylosing spondylitis. MiXCR, applied by TCRdb to the 5' RACE reads, yields one record per CDR3 protein. The data contain roughly 120,000 distinct CDR3 sequences, approximately 13% of them singletons. The sequenced sample consisted of blood, either unsorted or a sorted T cell fraction (not recorded which). Receptors originate from a female donor with ankylosing spondylitis or in good health (not recorded which).

The table lists this clonotype with a few counts. The V gene is TRBV29-1, the J gene TRBJ2-5; 9 bases agree with TRBD1. Germline CDR1 and CDR2: SQVTM and ANQGSEA. V shed 4 bases and J 9 bases; nucleotides not matched to a gene: 0. There are 10 residues in the CDR3. The CDR3 is CSVGTGAQYF. Here the CDR3 DNA reads TGCAGCGTTGGGACAGGGGCCCAGTACTTC. Looking up the rest from reference TRBV29-1 and TRBJ2-5 gives the full variable domain: SAVISQKPSRDICQRGTSLTIQCQVDSQVTMMFWYRQQPGQSLTLIATANQGSEATYESGFVIDKFPISRPNLTFSTLTVSNMSPEDSSIYLCSVGTGAQYFGPGTRLLVL.

This clonotype was detected ten times or more. The chain is built from TRBV20-1 and TRBJ2-3, with D possibly matching TRBD2 (5 bases). Germline CDR1 reads DFQATT; CDR2 reads SNEGSKA (reference sequence). Deletions cut 3 bases from V and 2 bases from J, with 15 bases between. The CDR3 sequence is 15 residues long. DNA for the CDR3: TGCAGTGCTAGCGACACAGTAGACTACACAGATACGCAGTATTTT. This encodes CSASDTVDYTDTQYF.

This clonotype was recorded many times. This chain uses TRBV7-2 with TRBJ2-3; 8 bases match TRBD2. Germline V gene data show CDR1 as SGHTA and CDR2 as FQGNSA. The CDR3 sequence is 16 residues long. J was trimmed by 0 bases and V by 6 bases; bases with no gene match: 8. DNA of the CDR3: TGTGCCAGCAGTCCAGGACTAGCAGAAAGCACAGATACGCAGTATTTT. Translated: CASSPGLAESTDTQYF.

This clonotype appeared a few times. The V and J genes are TRBV29-1 and TRBJ2-7; 7 bases line up with TRBD1. This CDR3 is built from 13 residues. Germline V gene data show CDR1 as SQVTM and CDR2 as ANQGSEA. The ends lost 7 bases at V and 2 bases at J; junction bases unmatched: 8. CDR3 DNA sequence: TGCAGCGCAAAGACAGGGTTGGCCTACGAGCAGTACTTC. This gives the protein CSAKTGLAYEQYF.

This clonotype was seen at least ten times. V is TRBV20-1 and J is TRBJ1-1; D remains ambiguous. The V end lost 0 bases, the J end lost 3 bases, and 11 bases lay between the germline ends. CDR3 size: 14 residues. Germline CDR1 DFQATT, CDR2 SNEGSKA (reference sequence). CDR3 sequence: CSAREFFGDTEAFF. DNA for the CDR3: TGCAGTGCTAGAGAATTTTTCGGCGACACTGAAGCTTTCTTT.

This clonotype has at least ten counts. The gene calls are TRBV20-1 and TRBJ2-7; tentatively, D is TRBD1 (5 bases). V gave up 5 bases and J gave up 6 bases, with 14 bases separating them. The CDR3 is 12 amino acids. Germline V CDR1 and CDR2: DFQATT, SNEGSKA (reference sequence). The CDR3 sequence is CSAVTVSGEQYF. CDR3 DNA sequence: TGCAGTGCTGTGACAGTCTCCGGCGAGCAGTACTTC.

This clonotype was recorded at least ten times. The gene calls are TRBV20-1 and TRBJ1-6; tentatively, D is TRBD1 (5 bases). The CDR3 is 12 amino acids. V gave up 6 bases and J gave up 6 bases, with 9 bases separating them. From germline, CDR1 is DFQATT and CDR2 SNEGSKA (reference sequence). This chain's CDR3 is CSARVPNSPLHF. The CDR3 DNA reads TGCAGTGCCAGGGTTCCTAATTCACCCCTCCACTTT.

At least ten counts were recorded for this clonotype. The chain links TRBV20-1 to TRBJ2-3; 8 nucleotides line up with TRBD2. The CDR3 is made up of 15 amino acids. The V and J ends lost 2 bases and 2 bases, in that order; junction bases with no gene match: 6. Germline values: CDR1 DFQATT, CDR2 SNEGSKA (reference sequence). The CDR3 DNA is TGCAGTGCTAGACCCCGGGGGGGTCCCACAGATACGCAGTATTTT. This encodes CSARPRGGPTDTQYF.

This clonotype came up many times. This rearrangement joins TRBV3-1 to TRBJ2-7; no reliable D call. Germline values: CDR1 LGHDT, CDR2 YNNKEL (reference sequence). This CDR3 comprises 13 residues. V was trimmed by 2 bases and J by 3 bases, leaving 8 bases between them. CDR3 protein: CASSQQAHYEQYF. The CDR3 region has the DNA TGTGCCAGCAGCCAACAGGCCCACTACGAGCAGTACTTC.

This chain links TRBV30 with TRBJ2-7; maybe TRBD2 (7 bases). The CDR3 is 16 amino acids. CDR1 is GTSNPN, CDR2 SVGIG, per germline (reference sequence). Trimming took off 0 bases at V and 3 bases at J, with 18 bases between the two ends. In DNA, the CDR3 is TGTGCCTGGAGTGTGACTAGGCGGGGGCCGTACTACGAGCAGTACTTC. Residues: CAWSVTRRGPYYEQYF.

The V and J genes are TRBV5-1 and TRBJ2-7; a weak D match, TRBD2 (5 bases). The CDR3 consists of 12 residues. V lost 0 bases to trimming and J lost 7 bases, with 8 bases between them. The germline V gene has CDR1 SGHRS and CDR2 YFSETQ. CDR3 in DNA: TGCGCCAGCAGCTTGGCCGCGGGTGAGCAGTACTTC. Its protein is CASSLAAGEQYF.

This chain links TRBV29-1 with TRBJ2-7, with D perhaps assigned TRBD1 or TRBD2 (6 bases each). Germline CDR1 SQVTM, CDR2 ANQGSEA. Deletions cut 4 bases from V and 4 bases from J, with 14 bases between. The CDR3 has 13 residues. The CDR3 loop is CSVVWGAFYEQYF. In nucleotides, the CDR3 is TGCAGCGTTGTCTGGGGGGCTTTTTACGAGCAGTACTTC.

Only a few counts were recorded for this clonotype. This rearrangement joins TRBV12-3 or TRBV12-4 to TRBJ1-5, with D possibly being TRBD1 (5 bases). V was trimmed by 1 base and J by 4 bases, leaving 11 bases between them. This CDR3 spans 15 amino acids. The CDR3 sequence is CASSLDGGRNQPQHF. CDR3 sequence (DNA): TGTGCCAGCAGTTTAGATGGGGGGAGGAATCAGCCCCAGCATTTT.

This clonotype was seen repeatedly, ten times or more. V gene TRBV7-2 combines with J gene TRBJ1-1; 7 bases align to TRBD1. The germline gives CDR1 SGHTA, CDR2 FQGNSA. Trimming removed 4 bases from V and 1 base from J; junction bases left unmatched: 3. This CDR3 comprises 14 residues. The CDR3 bases are TGTGCCAGCAGCTCGCGGACAGGGAACACTGAAGCTTTCTTT. Encoded protein: CASSSRTGNTEAFF.

This rearrangement joins TRBV30 to TRBJ2-3; no definite D call. The CDR3 sequence is 12 residues long. Trimming removed 0 bases from V and 2 bases from J, with 3 bases in between. Germline V CDR1 and CDR2: GTSNPN, SVGIG (reference sequence). CDR3 bases: TGTGCCTGGAGTGTCTCCACAGATACGCAGTATTTT. Translated: CAWSVSTDTQYF.

This clonotype was observed a handful of times. The chain couples TRBV29-1 to TRBJ2-5, with 7 bases that match TRBD1. CDR3 length: 13 residues. Germline V gives CDR1 SQVTM, CDR2 ANQGSEA. The V and J ends lost 7 bases and 5 bases, in that order; junction bases with no gene match: 10. This chain's CDR3 is CSASKGAGETQYF. In DNA form, the CDR3 reads TGCAGCGCCAGTAAGGGGGCTGGGGAGACCCAGTACTTC.

There are a few counts of this clonotype. The CDR3 region is CASSGTGVGNSPLHF. In DNA, the CDR3 is TGTGCCAGCAGTGGGACAGGGGTCGGCAATTCACCCCTCCACTTT. The gene calls are TRBV12-3 or TRBV12-4 and TRBJ1-6, with TRBD1 identical over 10 bases. V trimming: 5 bases; J trimming: 7 bases; junction bases outside the gene matches: 5. The CDR3 is made up of 15 amino acids.

In its sample, this clonotype was seen a few times. V and J are TRBV5-1 and TRBJ2-2; no clear D gene. V was cut by 1 base and J by 0 bases, with 10 bases left in between. The CDR3 contains 16 residues. The germline V gene has CDR1 SGHRS and CDR2 YFSETQ. The chain's CDR3 is CASSLSPDANTGELFF. The DNA for the CDR3 is TGCGCCAGCAGCTTGAGTCCTGACGCGAACACCGGGGAGCTGTTTTTT.

This clonotype was detected ten times or more. V usage is TRBV12-3 or TRBV12-4 and J usage is TRBJ1-2, with 8 bases identical to TRBD1. The CDR3 runs to 13 residues. The trim removed 6 bases at V and 8 bases at J, leaving 8 bases unmatched. The chain's CDR3 is CASRVQGAWGYTF. The CDR3 DNA sequence: TGTGCCAGCAGGGTTCAGGGGGCCTGGGGCTACACCTTC.